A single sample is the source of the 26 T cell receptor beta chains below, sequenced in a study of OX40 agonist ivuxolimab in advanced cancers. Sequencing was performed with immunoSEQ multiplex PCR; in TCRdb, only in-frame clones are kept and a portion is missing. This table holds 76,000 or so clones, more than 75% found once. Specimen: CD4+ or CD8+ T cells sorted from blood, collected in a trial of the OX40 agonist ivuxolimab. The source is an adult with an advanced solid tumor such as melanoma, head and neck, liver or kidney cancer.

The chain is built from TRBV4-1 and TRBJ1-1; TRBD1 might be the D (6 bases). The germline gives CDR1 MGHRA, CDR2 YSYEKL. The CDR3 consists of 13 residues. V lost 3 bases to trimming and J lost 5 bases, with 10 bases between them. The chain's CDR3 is CASSHLQGTEAFF. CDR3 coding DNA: TGCGCCAGCAGCCACCTACAGGGAACTGAAGCTTTCTTT.

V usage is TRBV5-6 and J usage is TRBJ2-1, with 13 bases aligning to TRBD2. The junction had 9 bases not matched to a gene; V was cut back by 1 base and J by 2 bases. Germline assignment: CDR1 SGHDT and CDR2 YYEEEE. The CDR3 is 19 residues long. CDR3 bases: TGTGCCAGCAGCTTGCGCCGCGGACTAGCGGGAGAAACCTACAATGAGCAGTTCTTC. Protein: CASSLRRGLAGETYNEQFF.

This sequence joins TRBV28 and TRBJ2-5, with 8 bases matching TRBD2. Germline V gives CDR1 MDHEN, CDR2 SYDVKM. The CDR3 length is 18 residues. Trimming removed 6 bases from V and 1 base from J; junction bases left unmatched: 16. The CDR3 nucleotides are TGTGCCAGCAGACCAAGGATAAAGCTAGCGGGTATCCAAGAGACCCAGTACTTC. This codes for CASRPRIKLAGIQETQYF.

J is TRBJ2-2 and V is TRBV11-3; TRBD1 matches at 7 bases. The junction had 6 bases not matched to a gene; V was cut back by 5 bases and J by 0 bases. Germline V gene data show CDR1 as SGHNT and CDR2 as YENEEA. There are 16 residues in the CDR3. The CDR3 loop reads CASSLRTGSNTGELFF. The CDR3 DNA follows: TGTGCCAGCAGCCTCCGGACAGGATCGAACACCGGGGAGCTGTTTTTT.

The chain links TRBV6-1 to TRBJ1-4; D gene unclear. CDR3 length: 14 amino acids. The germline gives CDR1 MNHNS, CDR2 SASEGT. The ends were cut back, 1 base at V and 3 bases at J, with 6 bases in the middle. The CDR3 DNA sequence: TGTGCCAGCAGTGAAGGTCCCGCTAATGAAAAACTGTTTTTT. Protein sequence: CASSEGPANEKLFF.

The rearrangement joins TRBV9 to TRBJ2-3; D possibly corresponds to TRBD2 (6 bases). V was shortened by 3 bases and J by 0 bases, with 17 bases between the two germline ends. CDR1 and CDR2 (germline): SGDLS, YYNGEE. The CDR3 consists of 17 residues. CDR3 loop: CASSESRRGISTDTQYF. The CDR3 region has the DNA TGTGCCAGCAGCGAGAGTCGACGGGGGATAAGCACAGATACGCAGTATTTT. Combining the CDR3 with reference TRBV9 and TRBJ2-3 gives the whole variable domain DSGVTQTPKHLITATGQRVTLRCSPRSGDLSVYWYQQSLDQGLQFLIQYYNGEERAKGNILERFSAQQFPDLHSELNLSSLELGDSALYFCASSESRRGISTDTQYFGPGTRLTVL.

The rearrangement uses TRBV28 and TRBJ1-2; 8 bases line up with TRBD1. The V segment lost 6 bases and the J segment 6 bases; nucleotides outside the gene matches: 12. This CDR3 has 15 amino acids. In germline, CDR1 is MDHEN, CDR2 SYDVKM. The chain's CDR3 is CASRGLRDRNNGYTF. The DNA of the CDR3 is TGTGCCAGCAGGGGCCTTAGGGACAGGAACAATGGCTACACCTTC.

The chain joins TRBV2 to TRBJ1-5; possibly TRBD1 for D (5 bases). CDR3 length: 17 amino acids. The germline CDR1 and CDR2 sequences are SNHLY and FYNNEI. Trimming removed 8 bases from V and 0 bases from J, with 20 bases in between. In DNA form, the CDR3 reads TGTGCCAGCGGGGCCGCGGAGGGGATAGGTAGCAATCAGCCCCAGCATTTT. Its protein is CASGAAEGIGSNQPQHF.

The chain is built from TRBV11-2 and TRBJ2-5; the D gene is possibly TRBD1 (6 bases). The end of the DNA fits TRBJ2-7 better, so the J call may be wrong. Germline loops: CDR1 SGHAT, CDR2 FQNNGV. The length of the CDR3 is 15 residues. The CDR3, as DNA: TGTGCCAGCAGCTTCGCCCCCGGGACACTATACGAGCAGTACTTC. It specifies CASSFAPGTLYEQYF.

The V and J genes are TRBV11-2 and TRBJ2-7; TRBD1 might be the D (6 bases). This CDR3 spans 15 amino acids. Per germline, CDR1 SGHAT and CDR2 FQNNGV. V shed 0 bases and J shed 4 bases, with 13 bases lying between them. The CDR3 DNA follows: TGTGCCAGCAGCTTAGAACCCGGGACACAGTACGAGCAGTACTTC. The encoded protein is CASSLEPGTQYEQYF.

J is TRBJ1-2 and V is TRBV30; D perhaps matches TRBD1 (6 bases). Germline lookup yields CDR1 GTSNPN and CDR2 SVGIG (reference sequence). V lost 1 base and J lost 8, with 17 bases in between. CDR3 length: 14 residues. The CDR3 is CAWSGGGRITGYTF. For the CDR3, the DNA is TGTGCCTGGAGTGGAGGGGGGCGCATAACGGGCTACACCTTC. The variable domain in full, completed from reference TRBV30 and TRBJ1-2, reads SQTIHQWPATLVQPVGSPLSLECTVEGTSNPNLYWYRQAAGRGLQLLFYSVGIGQISSEVPQNLSASRPQDRQFILSSKKLLLSDSGFYLCAWSGGGRITGYTFGSGTRLTVV.

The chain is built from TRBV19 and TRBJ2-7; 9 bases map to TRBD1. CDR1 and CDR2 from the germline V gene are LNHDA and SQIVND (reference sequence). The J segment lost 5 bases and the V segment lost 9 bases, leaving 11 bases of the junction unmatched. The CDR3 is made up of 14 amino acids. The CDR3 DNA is TGTGCCAGCCGCGAACTTGGGACAGGGAACGAGCAGTACTTC. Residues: CASRELGTGNEQYF.

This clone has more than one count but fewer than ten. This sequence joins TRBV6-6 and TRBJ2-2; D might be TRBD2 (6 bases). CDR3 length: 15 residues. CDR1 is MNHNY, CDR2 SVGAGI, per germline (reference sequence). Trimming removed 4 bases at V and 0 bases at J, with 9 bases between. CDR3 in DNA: TGTGCCAGCAGTTGGAGGGTTCCGAACACCGGGGAGCTGTTTTTT. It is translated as CASSWRVPNTGELFF.

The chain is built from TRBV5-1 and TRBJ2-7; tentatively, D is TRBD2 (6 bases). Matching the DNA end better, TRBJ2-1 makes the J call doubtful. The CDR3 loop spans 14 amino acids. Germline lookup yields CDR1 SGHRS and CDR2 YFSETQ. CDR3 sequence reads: CASSRTTTFNEQFF. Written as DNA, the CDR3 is TGCGCCAGCAGTAGGACTACCACTTTCAATGAGCAGTTCTTC.

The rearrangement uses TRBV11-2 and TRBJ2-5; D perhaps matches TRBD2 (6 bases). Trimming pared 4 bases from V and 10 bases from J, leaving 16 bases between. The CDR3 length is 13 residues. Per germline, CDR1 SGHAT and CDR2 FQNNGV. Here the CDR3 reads CASSSILSGDQYF. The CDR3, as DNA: TGTGCCAGCAGCTCGATCCTCTCGGGGGACCAGTACTTC.

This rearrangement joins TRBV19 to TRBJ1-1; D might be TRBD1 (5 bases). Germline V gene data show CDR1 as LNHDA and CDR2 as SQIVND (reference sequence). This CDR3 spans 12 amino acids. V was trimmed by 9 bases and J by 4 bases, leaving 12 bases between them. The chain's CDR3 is CASGGRGTEAFF. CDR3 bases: TGTGCCAGCGGGGGGAGAGGCACTGAAGCTTTCTTT.

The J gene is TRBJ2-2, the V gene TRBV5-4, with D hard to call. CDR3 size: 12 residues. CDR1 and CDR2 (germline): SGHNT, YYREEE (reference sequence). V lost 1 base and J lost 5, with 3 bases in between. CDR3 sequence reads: CASSLSTGELFF. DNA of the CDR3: TGTGCCAGCAGCTTGTCTACCGGGGAGCTGTTTTTT.

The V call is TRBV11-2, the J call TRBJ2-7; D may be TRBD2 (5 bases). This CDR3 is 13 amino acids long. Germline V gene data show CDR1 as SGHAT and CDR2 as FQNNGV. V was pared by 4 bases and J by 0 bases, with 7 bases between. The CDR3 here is CASSSGVSYEQYF. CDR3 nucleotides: TGTGCCAGCAGCTCCGGGGTCTCCTACGAGCAGTACTTC.

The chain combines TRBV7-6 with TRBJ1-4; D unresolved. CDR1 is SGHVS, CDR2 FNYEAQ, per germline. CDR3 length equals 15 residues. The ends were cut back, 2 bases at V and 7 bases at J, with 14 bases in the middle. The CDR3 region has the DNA TGTGCCAGCAGCTTATTTCCGAGCGGGAGTGAAAAACTGTTTTTT. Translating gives CASSLFPSGSEKLFF.

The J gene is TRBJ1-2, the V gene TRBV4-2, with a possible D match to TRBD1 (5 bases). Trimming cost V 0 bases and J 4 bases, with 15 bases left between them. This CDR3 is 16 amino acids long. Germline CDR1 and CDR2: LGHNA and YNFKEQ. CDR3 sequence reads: CASSQEAAGTAYGYTF. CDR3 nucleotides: TGTGCCAGCAGCCAAGAGGCGGCAGGGACCGCCTATGGCTACACCTTC.

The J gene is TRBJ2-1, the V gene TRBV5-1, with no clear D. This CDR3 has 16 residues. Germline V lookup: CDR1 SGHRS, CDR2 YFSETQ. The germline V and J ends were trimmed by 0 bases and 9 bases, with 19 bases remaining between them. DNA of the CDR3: TGCGCCAGCAGCTTGGATCCGACACCGATTGGGGTTGAGCAGTTCTTC. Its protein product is CASSLDPTPIGVEQFF.

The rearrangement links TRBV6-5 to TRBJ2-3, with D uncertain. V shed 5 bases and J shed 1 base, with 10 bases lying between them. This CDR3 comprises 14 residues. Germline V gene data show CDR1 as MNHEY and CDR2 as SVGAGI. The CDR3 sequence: CASSGDWGTDTQYF. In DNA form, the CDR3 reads TGTGCCAGCAGTGGAGACTGGGGCACAGATACGCAGTATTTT.

The CDR3 nucleotides are TGTGCCAGCAGCCGGGACAGCGGGCGAAATTCACCCCTCCACTTT. This sequence encodes CASSRDSGRNSPLHF. The V and J genes are TRBV9 and TRBJ1-6; 7 nucleotides line up with TRBD1. This CDR3 region has 15 residues. The germline V gene has CDR1 SGDLS and CDR2 YYNGEE. V lost 4 bases to trimming and J lost 7 bases; unmatched junction nucleotides: 8. Full variable domain (rest looked up from reference TRBV9 and TRBJ1-6): DSGVTQTPKHLITATGQRVTLRCSPRSGDLSVYWYQQSLDQGLQFLIQYYNGEERAKGNILERFSAQQFPDLHSELNLSSLELGDSALYFCASSRDSGRNSPLHFGNGTRLTVT.

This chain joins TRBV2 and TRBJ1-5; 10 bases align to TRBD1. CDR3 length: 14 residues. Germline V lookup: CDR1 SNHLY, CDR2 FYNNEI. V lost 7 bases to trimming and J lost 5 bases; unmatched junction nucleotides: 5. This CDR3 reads CASTRQGADQPQHF. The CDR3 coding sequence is TGTGCCAGCACCAGACAGGGGGCGGATCAGCCCCAGCATTTT.

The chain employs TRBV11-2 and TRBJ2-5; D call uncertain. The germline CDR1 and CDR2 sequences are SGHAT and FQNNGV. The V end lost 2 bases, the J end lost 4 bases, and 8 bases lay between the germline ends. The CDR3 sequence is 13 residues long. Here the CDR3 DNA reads TGTGCCAGCAGCTTAAATACCGCAGAGACCCAGTACTTC. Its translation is CASSLNTAETQYF. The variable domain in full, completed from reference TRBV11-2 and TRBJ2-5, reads EAGVAQSPRYKIIEKRQSVAFWCNPISGHATLYWYQQILGQGPKLLIQFQNNGVVDDSQLPKDRFSAERLKGVDSTLKIQPAKLEDSAVYLCASSLNTAETQYFGPGTRLLVL.

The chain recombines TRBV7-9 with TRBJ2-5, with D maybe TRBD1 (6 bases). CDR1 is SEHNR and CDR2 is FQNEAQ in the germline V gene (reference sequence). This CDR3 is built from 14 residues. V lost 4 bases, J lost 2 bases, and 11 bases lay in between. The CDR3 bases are TGTGCCAGCAGCTCCCAGGGGCAGCAAGAGACCCAGTACTTC. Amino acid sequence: CASSSQGQQETQYF.